These 29 T cell receptor beta chains came from one sample sequenced in a study of post-analysis software for immune sequencing data (dated by TCRdb to 2013 to 2016). General study outcomes and caveats: Significantly higher frequencies in patients than in controls were found for roughly 5 TRBV segments, including TRBV5-6, TRBV5-1 and TRBV20-1.

These receptors have no known antigen. Preparation of the library involved PCR. The instrument was an Illumina HiSeq 2500. Unique molecular identifiers were incorporated into TCR beta cDNA libraries to reduce PCR and sequencing biases. Clones were called with MiXCR by TCRdb after fastp trimmed the public reads at Q25, and only in-frame beta chains were retained. Every entry covers one CDR3 protein and lists the most common genes and DNA from its rows. The sample table lists about 770,000 distinct CDR3 sequences, about 45% of them with a count of one. The top ten clones comprise 4.9% of the sample. The sequenced material came from blood. The origin of the receptors is a girl between 5 and 17 years old with multiple sclerosis.

This clonotype has a handful of counts. This chain connects TRBV29-1 to TRBJ2-1; 9 bases line up with TRBD2. This CDR3 is 15 amino acids long. With 0 bases clipped from V and 8 bases from J, the junction kept 8 bases outside the gene matches. Germline loops: CDR1 SQVTM, CDR2 ANQGSEA. CDR3 coding DNA: TGCAGCGTTGAAGATCGAGAGGTAGCGGGAGATGAGCAGTTCTTC. Amino acids: CSVEDREVAGDEQFF.

V is TRBV29-1 and J is TRBJ2-5; D may be TRBD1 (5 bases). CDR3 length equals 12 residues. From germline, CDR1 is SQVTM and CDR2 ANQGSEA. Trimming stripped 1 base from V and 4 bases from J, with 7 bases between. The CDR3 DNA sequence: TGCAGCGTTGAAGGCAGGGTAGAGACCCAGTACTTC. Amino acids: CSVEGRVETQYF. The entire variable domain, with the rest obtained from reference TRBV29-1 and TRBJ2-5, is as follows: SAVISQKPSRDICQRGTSLTIQCQVDSQVTMMFWYRQQPGQSLTLIATANQGSEATYESGFVIDKFPISRPNLTFSTLTVSNMSPEDSSIYLCSVEGRVETQYFGPGTRLLVL.

V gene TRBV29-1 combines with J gene TRBJ2-3; 13 nucleotides line up with TRBD2. V lost 1 base and J lost 2; bases outside the gene matches: 12. The CDR3 contains 19 residues. Germline V gene sequence: CDR1 SQVTM, CDR2 ANQGSEA. CDR3 DNA sequence: TGCAGCGTTGAAGGGGGAATGGGACTAGCGGGATCAAACACAGATACGCAGTATTTT. Its protein product is CSVEGGMGLAGSNTDTQYF.

This clonotype was picked up one time. The V gene is TRBV20-1, the J gene TRBJ2-7; D unresolved. CDR3 size: 13 residues. V lost 3 bases to trimming and J lost 2 bases, with 11 bases between them. Looked up from germline, CDR1 is DFQATT and CDR2 is SNEGSKA (reference sequence). CDR3 amino acids: CSARAERAYEQYF. The CDR3 nucleotides are TGCAGTGCTAGGGCGGAGAGAGCCTACGAGCAGTACTTC.

This sequence joins TRBV10-3 and TRBJ1-5, with no clear D. Trimming took 0 bases from V and 7 from J, leaving 10 bases between them. This CDR3 is built from 14 residues. In germline, CDR1 is ENHRY, CDR2 SYGVKD. In DNA, the CDR3 is TGTGCCATCAGTGAGTCCGGGGTTGGGCAGCCCCAGCATTTT. It encodes CAISESGVGQPQHF.

The V and J genes are TRBV12-5 and TRBJ2-4, with no clear D. The V gene lost 0 bases and the J gene lost 5 bases, with 5 bases spanning the gap. CDR1 and CDR2 (germline): LGHNT, FRNRAP. The CDR3 is 13 amino acids. The DNA of the CDR3 is TGTGCTAGTGGTTTGGTCCGAGAAAACATTCAGTACTTC. It yields the protein CASGLVRENIQYF.

J is TRBJ2-7 and V is TRBV12-3 or TRBV12-4; tentative D call: TRBD2 (5 bases). CDR3 length equals 15 residues. V was shortened by 1 base and J by 5 bases, with 15 bases between the two germline ends. CDR3 sequence: CASSLGSGYRDEQYF. The CDR3 DNA sequence: TGTGCCAGCAGTTTAGGTTCGGGGTATAGGGACGAGCAGTACTTC.

The J gene is TRBJ2-7, the V gene TRBV28; TRBD1 matches 7 bases. CDR3 size: 14 residues. Germline V lookup: CDR1 MDHEN, CDR2 SYDVKM. The ends lost 6 bases at V and 6 bases at J; junction bases unmatched: 11. The CDR3 sequence: CASRGDSWFSEQYF. Here the CDR3 DNA reads TGTGCCAGCAGAGGGGACAGTTGGTTTTCCGAGCAGTACTTC.

This clonotype appeared a few times. The CDR3 bases are TGTGCCAGCAGCCGAGGCGCTCCCGGGACAGGGGGCTACGAGCAGTACTTC. It encodes CASSRGAPGTGGYEQYF. The chain employs TRBV6-1 and TRBJ2-7, with 11 bases that match TRBD1. This CDR3 has 17 residues. V was clipped by 6 bases and J by 3 bases; unmatched bases: 13. Germline V gene data show CDR1 as MNHNS and CDR2 as SASEGT.

The chain combines TRBV7-9 with TRBJ2-7; D may be TRBD1 (5 bases). V lost 2 bases and J 2 bases, leaving 7 bases between the germline ends. The CDR3 loop spans 13 amino acids. CDR1 and CDR2 (germline): SEHNR, FQNEAQ (reference sequence). This CDR3 is CASSLKGTYEQYF. CDR3 in DNA: TGTGCCAGCAGCTTAAAGGGGACCTACGAGCAGTACTTC.

The chain employs TRBV29-1 and TRBJ1-2; D gene unclear. Germline loops: CDR1 SQVTM, CDR2 ANQGSEA. Trimming took 7 bases from V and 0 from J, leaving 12 bases between them. The CDR3 consists of 13 residues. CDR3 DNA: TGCAGCGGGGGTCTGGTGACTAACTATGGCTACACCTTC. Amino acids: CSGGLVTNYGYTF.

The genes are TRBV28 and TRBJ2-5; possibly TRBD2 for D (5 bases). The germline V and J ends were trimmed by 3 bases and 1 base, with 15 bases remaining between them. The CDR3 is made up of 16 amino acids. The V gene's germline CDR1 is MDHEN and CDR2 SYDVKM. The CDR3 DNA follows: TGTGCCAGCAGTTTTTCAGTCATGGGAGCCCAAGAGACCCAGTACTTC. It is translated as CASSFSVMGAQETQYF.

The chain recombines TRBV29-1 with TRBJ2-3; a possible D gene is TRBD2 (5 bases). CDR1 SQVTM and CDR2 ANQGSEA come from the germline V gene. The CDR3 totals 15 residues. The V end lost 6 bases, the J end lost 2 bases, and 18 bases lay between the germline ends. As DNA, the CDR3 is TGCAGCGTCGTTGGGGAGCTGAGGATCACAGATACGCAGTATTTT. Amino acids: CSVVGELRITDTQYF.

The chain employs TRBV20-1 and TRBJ2-4; D not certain. The J call may be mistaken, given a closer DNA end match to TRBJ2-7. The CDR3 has 12 amino acids. CDR1 is DFQATT, CDR2 SNEGSKA, per germline (reference sequence). The CDR3 spells CSATRSVYEQYF. DNA of the CDR3: TGCAGTGCCACCCGGAGCGTCTACGAGCAGTACTTC.

The CDR3 DNA sequence: TGTGCCAGCAGTCCAGACGGGGGTAGCACAGATACGCAGTATTTT. It codes for CASSPDGGSTDTQYF. This chain connects TRBV12-3 or TRBV12-4 to TRBJ2-3; the D gene is possibly TRBD2 (6 bases). The CDR3 extends over 15 amino acids. The V gene lost 5 bases and the J gene lost 0 bases, with 12 bases spanning the gap.

The V and J genes are TRBV2 and TRBJ2-5, with TRBD2 identical over 12 bases. The CDR3 is 16 residues long. Germline CDR1 SNHLY, CDR2 FYNNEI. The trim removed 6 bases at V and 5 bases at J, leaving 10 bases unmatched. The CDR3 protein is CASRAASGREWETQYF. CDR3 coding DNA: TGTGCCAGCAGAGCCGCTAGCGGGAGGGAGTGGGAGACCCAGTACTTC.

V and J are TRBV13 and TRBJ2-3; D uncertain. CDR1 PRHDT and CDR2 FYEKMQ come from the germline V gene (reference sequence). The V and J ends lost 9 bases and 1 base respectively, with 11 bases between them. This CDR3 has 13 residues. The CDR3 spells CASNLVGTDTQYF. CDR3 DNA sequence: TGTGCCAGTAACCTGGTCGGCACAGATACGCAGTATTTT.

The rearrangement links TRBV4-1 to TRBJ1-2, with 7 bases fitting TRBD1. Germline V gene sequence: CDR1 MGHRA, CDR2 YSYEKL. J lost 6 bases, V lost 0 bases, and 4 bases had no gene match. The CDR3 runs to 14 residues. The DNA for the CDR3 is TGCGCCAGCAGCCAAGAAGGCAGGGGGGATGGCTACACCTTC. Translation gives CASSQEGRGDGYTF.

This clonotype was counted a few times. The gene calls are TRBV9 and TRBJ2-1; D possibly corresponds to TRBD2 (6 bases). CDR1 is SGDLS, CDR2 YYNGEE, per germline. This CDR3 comprises 13 residues. The V and J ends lost 2 bases and 8 bases respectively, with 11 bases between them. The CDR3 loop reads CASSVGWGDEQFF. CDR3 nucleotides: TGTGCCAGCAGCGTTGGGTGGGGGGATGAGCAGTTCTTC.

The chain has TRBV15 and TRBJ2-7; 9 bases are a match to TRBD2. This CDR3 is 15 amino acids long. The germline V gene encodes CDR1 LNHNV and CDR2 YYDKDF (reference sequence). Unmatched junction bases numbered 4, after V lost 4 bases and J lost 0 bases. CDR3 bases: TGTGCCACCAGCATCCTTAGCGGGAGCTCCTACGAGCAGTACTTC. Translated: CATSILSGSSYEQYF.

This chain links TRBV6-6 with TRBJ2-1; D is unclear. Germline V CDR1 and CDR2: MNHNY, SVGAGI (reference sequence). The CDR3 runs to 13 residues. Trimming pared 5 bases from V and 6 bases from J, leaving 11 bases between. CDR3 in amino acids: CASSGPPGNEQFF. CDR3 DNA: TGTGCCAGCAGTGGGCCCCCCGGCAATGAGCAGTTCTTC.

V gene TRBV30 combines with J gene TRBJ1-2; tentative D call: TRBD1 (5 bases). Germline CDR1 GTSNPN, CDR2 SVGIG (reference sequence). The CDR3 runs 13 residues. Trimming removed 0 bases at V and 3 bases at J, with 8 bases between. The DNA of the CDR3 is TGTGCCTGGAGTGTACGGGGGGACTATGGCTACACCTTC. It specifies CAWSVRGDYGYTF.

This chain joins TRBV3-1 and TRBJ1-5; D is perhaps TRBD1 (5 bases). This CDR3 spans 16 amino acids. V gave up 1 base and J gave up 2 bases, with 12 bases separating them. Germline values: CDR1 LGHDT, CDR2 YNNKEL (reference sequence). The CDR3 sequence is CASSQGWGSGNQPQHF. The DNA of the CDR3 is TGTGCCAGCAGCCAAGGATGGGGGTCGGGCAATCAGCCCCAGCATTTT.

V is TRBV27 and J is TRBJ2-7; D unclear. V lost 5 bases and J lost 6, with 14 bases in between. The CDR3 runs to 13 residues. Germline V gene sequence: CDR1 MNHEY, CDR2 SMNVEV (reference sequence). CDR3: CASSLTHLAEQYF. For the CDR3, the DNA is TGTGCCAGCAGTCTCACCCACTTGGCCGAGCAGTACTTC.

CDR3 residues: CATSRGPGAGNTIYF. DNA of the CDR3: TGTGCCACCAGCAGAGGTCCAGGGGCTGGAAACACCATATATTTT. The chain recombines TRBV15 with TRBJ1-3; perhaps TRBD1 as D (6 bases). The germline gives CDR1 LNHNV, CDR2 YYDKDF (reference sequence). Deletions cut 1 base from V and 2 bases from J, with 9 bases between. The CDR3 spans 15 residues.

This clonotype came up a few times. The chain carries TRBV6-6 and TRBJ2-5, with D possibly being TRBD2 (6 bases). Germline-derived CDR1 and CDR2 are MNHNY and SVGAGI (reference sequence). The CDR3 consists of 16 residues. The V end lost 1 base, the J end lost 4 bases, and 16 bases lay between the germline ends. The CDR3 reads CASSYFRESGRETQYF. The CDR3, as DNA: TGTGCCAGCAGTTACTTCCGGGAGTCAGGAAGAGAGACCCAGTACTTC.

This clonotype was seen once. The chain is built from TRBV7-9 and TRBJ1-2, with 7 bases fitting TRBD1. This CDR3 is built from 12 residues. The germline V gene has CDR1 SEHNR and CDR2 FQNEAQ (reference sequence). Losses at the gene ends were 5 bases for V and 7 bases for J; bases not matched to a gene: 4. This chain's CDR3 is CASSAQGGGYTF. The DNA of the CDR3 is TGTGCCAGCAGCGCCCAGGGGGGTGGCTACACCTTC.

This clonotype occurred a few times. The chain recombines TRBV6-1 with TRBJ1-2; possible D gene TRBD1, 6 bases. Per germline, CDR1 MNHNS and CDR2 SASEGT. Trimming cost V 6 bases and J 0 bases, with 11 bases left between them. This CDR3 is built from 14 residues. This CDR3 reads CASSRDITNYGYTF. CDR3 coding DNA: TGTGCCAGCAGCCGGGACATCACTAACTATGGCTACACCTTC.

This clonotype was picked up a small number of times. This chain links TRBV6-2 or TRBV6-3 with TRBJ2-7; 9 bases fit TRBD2. The CDR3 loop spans 14 amino acids. The V and J ends lost 6 bases and 6 bases, in that order; junction bases with no gene match: 9. Germline assignment: CDR1 MNHEY and CDR2 SVGEGT. CDR3 sequence reads: CASRGSGRFGEQYF. The CDR3 region has the DNA TGTGCCAGCAGGGGTAGCGGGAGATTTGGCGAGCAGTACTTC.